This T cell receptor (beta chain) is drawn from a study of T cells in placental villitis. Sequencing used immunoSEQ v4. Assay: immunoSEQ multiplex PCR; the TCRdb copy retains only in-frame clones and omits some. This table has some 6,100 clones, around 78% appearing once. Findings of the study overall: Bulk sequencing could not separate T cell subsets or maternal from fetal cells.

Deletions cut 7 bases from V and 0 bases from J, with 13 bases between. From germline, CDR1 is MDHEN and CDR2 SYDVKM. This CDR3 has 15 amino acids. About this clone itself: Its antigen is still unknown.

This chain uses TRBV28 with TRBJ1-5; tentative D call: TRBD1 (6 bases). This TCR came from a human patient with infectious villitis; the placental T cells may come from both mother and fetus. Sequenced material: placental tissue containing maternal and fetal cells. The CDR3: CASISGGNSNQPQHF. CDR3 in DNA: TGTGCCAGCATCTCTGGGGGCAATAGCAATCAGCCCCAGCATTTT.